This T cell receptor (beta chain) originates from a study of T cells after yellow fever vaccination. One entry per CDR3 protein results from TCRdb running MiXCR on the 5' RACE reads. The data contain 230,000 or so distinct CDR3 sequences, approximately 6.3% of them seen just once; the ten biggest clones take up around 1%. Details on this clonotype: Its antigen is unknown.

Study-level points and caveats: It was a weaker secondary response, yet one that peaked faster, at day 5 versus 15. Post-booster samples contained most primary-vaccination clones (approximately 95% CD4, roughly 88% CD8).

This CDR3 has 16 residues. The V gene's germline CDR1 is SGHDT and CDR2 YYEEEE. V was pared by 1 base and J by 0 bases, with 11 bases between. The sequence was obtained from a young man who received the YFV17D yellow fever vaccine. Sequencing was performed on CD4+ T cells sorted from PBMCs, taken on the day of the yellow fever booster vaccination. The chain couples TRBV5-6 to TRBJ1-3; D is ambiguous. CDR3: CASSLRRKLSGNTIYF. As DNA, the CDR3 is TGTGCCAGCAGCTTGAGACGAAAACTCTCTGGAAACACCATATATTTT.